This T cell receptor (beta chain) emerged from a study of cytomegalovirus exposure and HLA in healthy donors. General observations from the study: Usually a TCR sequence was rare, but some public TCRs were found in many donors. Later, an analysis found that TCR clusters from the first cohort tended to co-occur in the 120 validation repertoires.

Profiled with immunoSEQ multiplex PCR; TCRdb holds only in-frame clones, not every one. The repertoire holds some 100,000 clones, with 88% as singletons. V was shortened by 3 bases and J by 4 bases, with 11 bases between the two germline ends. The germline CDR1 and CDR2 sequences are SGDLS and YYNGEE. CDR3 length: 14 amino acids. Details on this clone: Its antigen is undetermined.

Sequencing was carried out using PBMCs. The receptor comes from a young man in good health and CMV-seronegative. The rearrangement links TRBV9 to TRBJ1-3; D may be TRBD1 (6 bases). The CDR3 loop reads CASSETGSGNTIYF. The CDR3 bases are TGTGCCAGCAGCGAAACAGGGTCCGGAAACACCATATATTTT.